The clone carrying this TCR beta chain was counted a few times. The missing conserved phenylalanine or tryptophan at the end of this CDR3 makes a read error likely. The investigators made TCR beta cDNA from roughly 460 ng total RNA, using a constant-region primer. What produced the TCR beta libraries was three nested multiplex PCR rounds using slightly modified ARM-PCR. Forward primers for TRBV1-TRBV30 and a C-beta reverse primer served the first two PCR rounds, at 10 cycles each. One entry per CDR3 protein, called by TCRdb with MiXCR from the multiplex PCR reads. Of 20,000 or so distinct CDR3 sequences listed, 70% to 90% are singletons. This sample is drawn from a study of tumor-infiltrating lymphocytes in primary liver carcinoma. The germline V gene has CDR1 SGHDT and CDR2 YYEEEE. This CDR3 has 12 amino acids. V was shortened by 1 base and J by 9 bases, with 11 bases between the two germline ends.

For each extraction, RNA and DNA were obtained together from around 18-30 mg of unsorted bulk tissue. These patients lived with chronic HBV infection and had never been treated. The chain links TRBV5-6 to TRBJ2-7; D might be TRBD1 (5 bases). Sequencing was performed on liver tumor tissue from sampling region 2. The subset denotes: tumor region T2, inferior pole. The sequence was collected from a woman younger than 45 with primary liver carcinoma and hepatitis B virus infection. Here the CDR3 reads CASSLRGNAQYL. CDR3 DNA sequence: TGTGCCAGCAGCTTGAGGGGTAACGCGCAGTACTTG.